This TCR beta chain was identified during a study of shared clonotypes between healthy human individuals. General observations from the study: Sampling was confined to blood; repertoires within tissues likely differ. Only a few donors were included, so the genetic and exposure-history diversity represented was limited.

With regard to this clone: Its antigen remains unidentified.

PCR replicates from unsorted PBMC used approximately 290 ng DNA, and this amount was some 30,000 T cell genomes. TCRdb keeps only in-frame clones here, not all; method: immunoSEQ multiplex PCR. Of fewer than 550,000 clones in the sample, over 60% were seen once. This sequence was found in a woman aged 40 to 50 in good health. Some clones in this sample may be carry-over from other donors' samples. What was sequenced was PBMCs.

CDR3 region: CASRSGRNYGYTF. The CDR3 DNA reads as TGTGCCAGCAGGTCGGGCCGTAACTATGGCTACACCTTC. The gene calls are TRBV28 and TRBJ1-2; no firm D call. V was clipped by 6 bases and J by 1 base, with 9 bases between them. CDR3 length: 13 residues. Germline CDR1 MDHEN, CDR2 SYDVKM.